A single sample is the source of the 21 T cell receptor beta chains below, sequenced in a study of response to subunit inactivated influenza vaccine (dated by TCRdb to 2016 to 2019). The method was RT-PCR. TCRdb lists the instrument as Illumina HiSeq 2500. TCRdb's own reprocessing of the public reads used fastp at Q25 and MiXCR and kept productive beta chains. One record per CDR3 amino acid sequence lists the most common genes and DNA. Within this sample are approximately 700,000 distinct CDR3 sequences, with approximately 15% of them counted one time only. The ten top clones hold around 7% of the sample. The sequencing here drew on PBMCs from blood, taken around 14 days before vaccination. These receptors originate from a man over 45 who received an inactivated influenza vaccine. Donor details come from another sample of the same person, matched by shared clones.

In nucleotides, the CDR3 is TGCAGTGCTAGAGGGCTCCACAGGGGTCCTGGAAACACCATATATTTT. It codes for CSARGLHRGPGNTIYF. The chain links TRBV20-1 to TRBJ1-3, with TRBD1 matching 7 bases. Germline values: CDR1 DFQATT, CDR2 SNEGSKA (reference sequence). Trimming at V came to 1 base and at J to 2 bases, leaving 8 bases not matched to a gene. This CDR3 has 16 amino acids.

CDR3 nucleotides: TGTGCCAGCAGCTTAATCACTAGCGGGGGCGTGGGGGAGCAGTTCTTC. This sequence encodes CASSLITSGGVGEQFF. V gene TRBV7-2 combines with J gene TRBJ2-1, with 11 bases identical to TRBD2. Unmatched junction bases numbered 10, after V lost 2 bases and J lost 10 bases. This CDR3 is built from 16 residues. Per germline, CDR1 SGHTA and CDR2 FQGNSA. Variable domain in full (rest from reference TRBV7-2 and TRBJ2-1): GAGVSQSPSNKVTEKGKDVELRCDPISGHTALYWYRQSLGQGLEFLIYFQGNSAPDKSGLPSDRFSAERTGGSVSTLTIQRTQQEDSAVYLCASSLITSGGVGEQFFGPGTRLTVL.

The CDR3 nucleotides read TGTGCCAGCAGCTCCCCCCCTGAAGTGCAGTACTTC. It is translated as CASSSPPEVQYF. The chain recombines TRBV7-2 with TRBJ2-7; D remains unclear. Trimming shortened V by 4 bases and J by 9 bases, and 13 bases separated the two germline ends. The CDR3 contains 12 residues. Germline CDR1 is SGHTA and CDR2 is FQGNSA.

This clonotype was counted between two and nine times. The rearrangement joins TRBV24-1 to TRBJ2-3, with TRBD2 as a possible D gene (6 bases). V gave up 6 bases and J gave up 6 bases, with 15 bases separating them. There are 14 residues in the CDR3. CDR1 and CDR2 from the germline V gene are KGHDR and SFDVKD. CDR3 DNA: TGTGCCACCAGTCCACGGAGGGCCTACGATACGCAGTATTTT. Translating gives CATSPRRAYDTQYF.

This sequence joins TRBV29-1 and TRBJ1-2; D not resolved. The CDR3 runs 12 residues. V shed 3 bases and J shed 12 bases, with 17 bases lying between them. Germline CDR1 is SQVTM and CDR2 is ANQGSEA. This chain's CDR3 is CSVEGLQRIDTF. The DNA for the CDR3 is TGCAGCGTTGAGGGCCTACAGAGAATTGACACCTTC.

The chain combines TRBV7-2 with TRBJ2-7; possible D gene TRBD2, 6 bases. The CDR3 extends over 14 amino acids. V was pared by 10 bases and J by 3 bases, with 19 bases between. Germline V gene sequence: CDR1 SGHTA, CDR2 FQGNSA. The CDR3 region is CATPRWGENYEQYF. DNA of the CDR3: TGTGCCACCCCCCGCTGGGGGGAAAACTACGAGCAGTACTTC.

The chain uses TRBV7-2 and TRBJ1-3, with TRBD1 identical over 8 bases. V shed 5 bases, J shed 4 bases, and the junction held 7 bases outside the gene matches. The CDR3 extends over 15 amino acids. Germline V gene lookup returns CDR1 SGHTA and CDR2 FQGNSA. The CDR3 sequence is CASSLDRGGGNTIYF. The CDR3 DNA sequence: TGTGCCAGCAGCCTAGACAGGGGAGGGGGAAACACCATATATTTT. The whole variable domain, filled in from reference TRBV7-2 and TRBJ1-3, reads GAGVSQSPSNKVTEKGKDVELRCDPISGHTALYWYRQSLGQGLEFLIYFQGNSAPDKSGLPSDRFSAERTGGSVSTLTIQRTQQEDSAVYLCASSLDRGGGNTIYFGEGSWLTVV.

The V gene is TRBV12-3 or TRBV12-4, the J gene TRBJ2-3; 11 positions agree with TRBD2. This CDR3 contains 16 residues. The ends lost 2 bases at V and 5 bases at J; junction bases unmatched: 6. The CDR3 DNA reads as TGTGCCAGCAGTTTATGGCTAGCGGGAGGTCGAGATACGCAGTATTTT. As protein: CASSLWLAGGRDTQYF.

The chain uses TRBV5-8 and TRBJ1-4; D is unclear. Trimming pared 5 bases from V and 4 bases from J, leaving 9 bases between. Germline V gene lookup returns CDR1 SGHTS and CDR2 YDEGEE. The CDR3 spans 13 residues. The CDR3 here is CASSSTVNEKLFF. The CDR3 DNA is TGTGCCAGCAGTTCTACAGTTAATGAAAAACTGTTTTTT.

The CDR3 is CATSRDLSGYEQYF. CDR3 sequence (DNA): TGTGCCACCAGCAGAGATCTGAGTGGCTACGAGCAGTACTTC. This chain connects TRBV15 to TRBJ2-7, with D uncertain. The CDR3 is made up of 14 amino acids. Trimming removed 0 bases at V and 3 bases at J, with 9 bases between. Looked up from germline, CDR1 is LNHNV and CDR2 is YYDKDF (reference sequence).

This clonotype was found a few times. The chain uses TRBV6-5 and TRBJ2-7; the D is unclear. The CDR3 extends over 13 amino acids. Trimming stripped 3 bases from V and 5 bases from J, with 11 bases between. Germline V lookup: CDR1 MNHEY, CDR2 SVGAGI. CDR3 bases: TGTGCCAGCAGTTATGAACAGAAGCACGAGCAGTACTTC. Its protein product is CASSYEQKHEQYF.

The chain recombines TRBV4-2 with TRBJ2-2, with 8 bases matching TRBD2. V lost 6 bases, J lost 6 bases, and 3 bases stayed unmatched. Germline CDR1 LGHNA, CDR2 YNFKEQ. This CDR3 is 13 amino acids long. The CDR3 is CASRPAGAGELFF. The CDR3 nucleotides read TGTGCCAGCAGACCAGCGGGAGCCGGGGAGCTGTTTTTT.

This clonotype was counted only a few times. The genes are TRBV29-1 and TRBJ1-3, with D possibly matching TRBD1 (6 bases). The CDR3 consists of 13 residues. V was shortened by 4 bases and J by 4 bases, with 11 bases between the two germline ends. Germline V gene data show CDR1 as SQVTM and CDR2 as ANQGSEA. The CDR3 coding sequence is TGCAGCGTTGGAATAGGGGGAGGAAACACCATATATTTT. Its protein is CSVGIGGGNTIYF.

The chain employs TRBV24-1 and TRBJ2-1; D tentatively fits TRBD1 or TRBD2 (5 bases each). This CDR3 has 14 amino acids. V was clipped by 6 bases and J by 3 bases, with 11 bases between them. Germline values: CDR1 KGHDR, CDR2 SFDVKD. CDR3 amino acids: CATSPGRHYNEQFF. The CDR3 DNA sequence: TGTGCCACCAGTCCGGGACGGCACTACAATGAGCAGTTCTTC.

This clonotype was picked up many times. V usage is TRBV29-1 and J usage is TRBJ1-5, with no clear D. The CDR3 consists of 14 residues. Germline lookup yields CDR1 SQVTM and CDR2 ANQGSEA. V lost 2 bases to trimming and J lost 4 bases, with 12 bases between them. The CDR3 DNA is TGCAGCGTTGAAATGAACACGCTAAATCAGCCCCAGCATTTT. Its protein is CSVEMNTLNQPQHF.

The CDR3 bases are TGTGCCAGCAGCCCGGGACTAGCGGGACTTTTAGGAGGAAAGTTCTTC. Protein sequence: CASSPGLAGLLGGKFF. The V and J genes are TRBV11-2 and TRBJ2-1; TRBD2 aligns across 13 bases. Germline V CDR1 and CDR2: SGHAT, FQNNGV. The CDR3 covers 16 residues. V gave up 5 bases and J gave up 14 bases; unmatched junction bases: 15.

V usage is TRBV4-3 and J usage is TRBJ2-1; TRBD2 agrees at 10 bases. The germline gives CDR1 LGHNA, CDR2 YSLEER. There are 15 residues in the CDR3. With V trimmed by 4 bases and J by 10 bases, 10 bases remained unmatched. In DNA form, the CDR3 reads TGCGCCAGCAGCCTTACCAGGACTAGCGGTCTGGAGCAGTTCTTC. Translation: CASSLTRTSGLEQFF.

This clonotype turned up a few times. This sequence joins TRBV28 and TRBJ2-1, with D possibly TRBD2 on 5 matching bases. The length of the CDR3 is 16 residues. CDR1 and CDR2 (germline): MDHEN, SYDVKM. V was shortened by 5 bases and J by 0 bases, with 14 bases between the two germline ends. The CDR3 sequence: CASSLTRVGSYNEQFF. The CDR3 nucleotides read TGTGCCAGCAGTCTAACTAGGGTAGGCTCCTACAATGAGCAGTTCTTC.

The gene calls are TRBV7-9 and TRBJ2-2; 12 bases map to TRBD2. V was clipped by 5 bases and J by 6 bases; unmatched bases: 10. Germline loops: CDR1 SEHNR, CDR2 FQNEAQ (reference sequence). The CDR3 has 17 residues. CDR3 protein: CASSPRLAGEGAGELFF. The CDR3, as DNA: TGTGCCAGCAGCCCCAGACTAGCGGGAGAAGGGGCCGGGGAGCTGTTTTTT. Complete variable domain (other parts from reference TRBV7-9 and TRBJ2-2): DTGVSQNPRHKITKRGQNVTFRCDPISEHNRLYWYRQTLGQGPEFLTYFQNEAQLEKSRLLSDRFSAERPKGSFSTLEIQRTEQGDSAMYLCASSPRLAGEGAGELFFGEGSRLTVL.

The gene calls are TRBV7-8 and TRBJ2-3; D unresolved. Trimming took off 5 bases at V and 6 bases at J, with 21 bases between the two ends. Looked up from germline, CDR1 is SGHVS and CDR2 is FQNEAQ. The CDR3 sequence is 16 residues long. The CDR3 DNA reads TGTGCCAGCAGCCCCCTAAGGGCCCCCCTCTGGGATACGCAGTATTTT. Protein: CASSPLRAPLWDTQYF.

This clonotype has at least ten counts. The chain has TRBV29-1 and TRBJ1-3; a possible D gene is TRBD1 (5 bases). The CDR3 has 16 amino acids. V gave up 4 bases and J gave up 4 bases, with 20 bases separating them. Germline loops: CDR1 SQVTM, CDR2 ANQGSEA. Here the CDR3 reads CSVAFGGQGPGNTIYF. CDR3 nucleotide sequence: TGCAGCGTTGCGTTTGGCGGCCAGGGACCAGGAAACACCATATATTTT. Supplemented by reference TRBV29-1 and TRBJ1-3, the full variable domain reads SAVISQKPSRDICQRGTSLTIQCQVDSQVTMMFWYRQQPGQSLTLIATANQGSEATYESGFVIDKFPISRPNLTFSTLTVSNMSPEDSSIYLCSVAFGGQGPGNTIYFGEGSWLTVV.